One sample yielded the 15 T cell receptor beta chains listed below, sequenced in a study of regulatory T cells in long-lasting Graves disease. Arm-PCR with iRepertoire HTBI primers amplified the CDR3 regions for these TCR beta libraries. TCRdb passed the multiplex PCR reads through MiXCR, listing each CDR3 protein once. The sample lists about 220,000 distinct CDR3 sequences; roughly 19% were seen once. Time point indicated: newly diagnosed GD, antithyroid drugs for less than 3 months. Researchers made the TCR library from RNA that was extracted from PBMCs. These data also featured in a second study, about T cells in Graves' hyperthyroidism and ophthalmopathy.

The sequencing here drew on peripheral blood mononuclear cells (PBMCs), taken at new diagnosis, from a patient treated with antithyroid drugs. Source of these receptors: a woman in her thirties with Graves disease.

This clonotype showed up many times. J is TRBJ2-5 and V is TRBV5-5; 7 bases fit TRBD1. From germline, CDR1 is SGHKS and CDR2 YYEKEE (reference sequence). Unmatched junction bases numbered 11, after V lost 4 bases and J lost 5 bases. The CDR3 is made up of 15 amino acids. The CDR3 DNA is TGTGCCAGCAGCAGAGCCGGGACAGTCTGGGAGACCCAGTACTTC. Amino acid sequence: CASSRAGTVWETQYF.

The table lists this clonotype with many counts. CDR3 loop: CASTSDYSSYNEQFF. The CDR3, as DNA: TGTGCCAGCACCTCAGACTATAGCTCCTACAATGAGCAGTTCTTC. The rearrangement links TRBV2 to TRBJ2-1; TRBD2 might be the D (5 bases). The CDR3 sequence is 15 residues long. Per the germline V gene, CDR1 is SNHLY and CDR2 is FYNNEI. Trimming cost V 7 bases and J 0 bases, with 13 bases left between them. The full variable domain, with the rest looked up from reference TRBV2 and TRBJ2-1, is EPEVTQTPSHQVTQMGQEVILRCVPISNHLYFYWYRQILGQKVEFLVSFYNNEISEKSEIFDDQFSVERPDGSNFTLKIRSTKLEDSAMYFCASTSDYSSYNEQFFGPGTRLTVL.

Notes on this clonotype: This may stem from a read error, because a much larger clone lies one nucleotide away. The J gene is TRBJ2-4, the V gene TRBV18; TRBD2 matches at 9 bases. This CDR3 has 13 residues. Trimming cost V 5 bases and J 13 bases; bases outside gene matches: 9. CDR1 is KGHSH, CDR2 LQKENI, per germline. CDR3 nucleotides: TGTGCCAGCTCAGTAGCGGGAGTAGATGAGCAGTACTTC. It encodes CASSVAGVDEQYF. The full variable domain, rest sourced from reference TRBV18 and TRBJ2-4, is NAGVMQNPRHLVRRRGQEARLRCSPMKGHSHVYWYRQLPEEGLKFMVYLQKENIIDESGMPKERFSAEFPKEGPSILRIQQVVRGDSAAYFCASSVAGVDEQYFGAGTRLSVL.

Of note for this clonotype: A read error may be the cause here, since a much bigger clone is one base away. V usage is TRBV18 and J usage is TRBJ2-1; no definite D call. This CDR3 is built from 14 residues. Germline assignment: CDR1 KGHSH and CDR2 LQKENI. The ends were cut back, 4 bases at V and 2 bases at J, with 9 bases in the middle. DNA of the CDR3: TGTGCCAGCTCACGCTTCGGACCCTACAATGAGCAGTTCTTC. Its translation: CASSRFGPYNEQFF.

This clonotype was detected a few times. The chain links TRBV15 to TRBJ2-7; either TRBD1 or TRBD2 may supply D (5 bases each). The V and J ends lost 5 bases and 1 base respectively, with 12 bases between them. Germline CDR1 and CDR2: LNHNV and YYDKDF (reference sequence). The CDR3 length is 14 residues. The CDR3 DNA follows: TGTGCCACCAGCGGGGACCGGGCTTCCTACGAGCAGTACTTC. Its translation: CATSGDRASYEQYF.

This chain joins TRBV14 and TRBJ1-2, with TRBD1 matching over 10 bases. Germline V CDR1 and CDR2: SGHDN, FVKESK. J lost 4 bases, V lost 4 bases, and 3 bases had no gene match. The CDR3 is 14 residues long. The CDR3 is CASSPRTGGYGYTF. In DNA form, the CDR3 reads TGTGCCAGCAGCCCTCGGACAGGGGGCTATGGCTACACCTTC.

This chain links TRBV12-3 or TRBV12-4 with TRBJ1-6; tentatively, D is TRBD1 (5 bases). V was pared by 6 bases and J by 1 base, with 13 bases between. This CDR3 is 16 amino acids long. CDR3 residues: CASSSIRTSYNSPLHF. The CDR3 DNA sequence: TGTGCCAGCAGCTCCATCAGGACATCCTATAATTCACCCCTCCACTTT.

This clonotype was found many times. The chain employs TRBV6-1 and TRBJ1-1; 9 bases align to TRBD1. CDR3 length: 16 residues. Trimming at V came to 3 bases and at J to 1 base, leaving 6 bases not matched to a gene. The germline V gene encodes CDR1 MNHNS and CDR2 SASEGT. The CDR3 nucleotides read TGTGCCAGCAGTGACCCCGGGACAGGGCCGAACACTGAAGCTTTCTTT. It codes for CASSDPGTGPNTEAFF.

This clonotype was seen ten or more times. The rearrangement links TRBV20-1 to TRBJ2-1, with 8 bases lining up with TRBD1. CDR1 DFQATT and CDR2 SNEGSKA come from the germline V gene (reference sequence). V gave up 2 bases and J gave up 5 bases; unmatched junction bases: 5. The CDR3 extends over 14 amino acids. CDR3 loop: CSARRQGSHNEQFF. CDR3 coding DNA: TGCAGTGCTAGACGACAGGGGAGCCACAATGAGCAGTTCTTC.

The CDR3: CASSLGKGQGAGETQYF. DNA for the CDR3: TGTGCCAGCAGCTTAGGAAAGGGCCAGGGGGCTGGAGAGACCCAGTACTTC. The chain has TRBV11-2 and TRBJ2-5; 8 bases are shared with TRBD1. This CDR3 is built from 17 residues. The germline CDR1 and CDR2 sequences are SGHAT and FQNNGV. V dropped 1 base and J dropped 4; count of bases not matched to a gene: 11.

This clonotype was detected ten times or more. This chain connects TRBV12-3 or TRBV12-4 to TRBJ1-3; D gene ambiguous. The germline V and J ends were trimmed by 5 bases and 1 base, with 12 bases remaining between them. The CDR3 is 15 amino acids. The CDR3 DNA reads TGTGCCAGCAGTCCCCAAGGGCTTTCTGGAAACACCATATATTTT. Its translation is CASSPQGLSGNTIYF.

This clonotype was recorded many times. The chain recombines TRBV10-3 with TRBJ2-2, with 11 bases identical to TRBD1. Per the germline V gene, CDR1 is ENHRY and CDR2 is SYGVKD. This CDR3 comprises 16 residues. Trimming removed 4 bases from V and 0 bases from J; junction bases left unmatched: 1. For the CDR3, the DNA is TGTGCCATCAGTGGGGGACAGGGGGCGAACACCGGGGAGCTGTTTTTT. It is translated as CAISGGQGANTGELFF.

This rearrangement joins TRBV18 to TRBJ1-5, with D possibly being TRBD1 (5 bases). Per the germline V gene, CDR1 is KGHSH and CDR2 is LQKENI. V lost 3 bases and J 7 bases, leaving 16 bases between the germline ends. The CDR3 consists of 15 residues. The CDR3 coding sequence is TGTGCCAGCTCACCTTCGCACGGGGCCGGACAGCCCCAGCATTTT. Translation gives CASSPSHGAGQPQHF.

This clonotype has ten or more counts. The V call is TRBV5-6, the J call TRBJ2-7, with 7 nucleotides matching TRBD2. V lost 5 bases to trimming and J lost 4 bases; unmatched junction nucleotides: 6. CDR3 length equals 13 residues. CDR1 is SGHDT, CDR2 YYEEEE, per germline. The CDR3 sequence: CASSYREGYEQYF. In nucleotides, the CDR3 is TGTGCCAGCAGTTATAGGGAGGGGTACGAGCAGTACTTC.

This clonotype was counted ten times or more. The gene calls are TRBV10-2 and TRBJ1-1, with D possibly TRBD1 on 5 matching bases. Germline CDR1 reads WSHSY; CDR2 reads SAAADI. V lost 6 bases and J lost 8, with 16 bases in between. The CDR3 length is 13 residues. The CDR3 spells CASRAGPRVEAFF. CDR3 nucleotides: TGCGCCAGCAGAGCGGGACCGCGGGTCGAAGCTTTCTTT.